This TCR beta chain stems from a study of cytomegalovirus exposure and HLA in healthy donors. There are 15 residues in the CDR3. Germline lookup yields CDR1 SGHRS and CDR2 YFSETQ. V lost 5 bases, J lost 5 bases, and 17 bases lay in between. Points on this clone: What it binds is unknown.

Sequencing was performed with immunoSEQ multiplex PCR; in TCRdb, only in-frame clones are kept and a portion is missing. This sample has over 50,000 clones, with about 96% found just once. Findings and caveats of the study: TCR clusters originating in the first cohort tended to co-occur in the 100 to 150 validation repertoires, according to a later analysis.

This chain uses TRBV5-1 with TRBJ2-1; perhaps TRBD2 as D (7 bases). Sequencing was done on a sample of PBMCs. The sequence derives from a woman aged 18-29 years in good health and CMV-seronegative. CDR3 sequence: CASRIRGAGHNEQFF. In nucleotides, the CDR3 is TGCGCCAGCAGGATCCGGGGGGCGGGCCACAATGAGCAGTTCTTC.